The rows below give T cell receptor beta chains drawn from one sample of a study of cytomegalovirus exposure and HLA in healthy donors. Some clones are missing from TCRdb's copy, which holds only in-frame ones; the method was immunoSEQ multiplex PCR. The repertoire has roughly 80,000 clones, roughly 80% of them found once; the top ten carry 1.9%. The source material was PBMCs. These receptors were collected from a woman aged 25 to 45 in good health and CMV-seronegative. Both conserved end residues are part of each CDR3. A D gene is named only where the DNA matches it firmly. Only part of the rows carry a size: once, few, many, or a class if the clone is expanded.

TRBJ1-6 | TRBV28 | - | - | CASSSNSPLHF | TGTGCCAGCAGTTCAAATTCACCCCTCCACTTT
TRBJ2-5 | TRBV2 | TRBD1 | - | CASSEGGRTGGQETQYF | TGTGCCAGCAGTGAAGGGGGCCGGACAGGGGGGCAAGAGACCCAGTACTTC
TRBJ2-3 | TRBV4-2 | - | - | CASSQAGVISTDTQYF | TGTGCCAGCAGCCAAGCCGGAGTTATTAGCACAGATACGCAGTATTTT
TRBJ2-1 | TRBV7-2 | - | - | CASSLAGQSSYNEQFF | TGTGCCAGCAGCTTAGCTGGACAAAGCTCCTACAATGAGCAGTTCTTC
TRBJ1-4 | TRBV4-1 | - | - | CASSDYPAGNINEKLFF | TGCGCCAGCAGCGACTACCCCGCGGGCAACATCAATGAAAAACTGTTTTTT
TRBJ2-7 | TRBV4-2 | TRBD1 | - | CASSQVWSRTGNSYEQYF | TGTGCCAGCAGCCAAGTCTGGTCTCGGACAGGGAACTCCTACGAGCAGTACTTC
TRBJ2-3 | TRBV29-1 | TRBD2 | - | CSQLAGSTDTQYF | TGCAGCCAACTAGCGGGAAGCACAGATACGCAGTATTTT
TRBJ2-3 | TRBV9 | TRBD1 | once | CASSPWTGADTQYF | TGTGCCAGCAGTCCCTGGACAGGGGCAGATACGCAGTATTTT
TRBJ2-3 | TRBV11-2 | TRBD1 | - | CATEGGLTLDTQYF | TGTGCTACGGAAGGGGGCCTAACGTTGGATACGCAGTATTTT
TRBJ2-7 | TRBV15 | - | - | CATSRDVTYEQYF | TGTGCCACCAGCAGAGATGTAACCTACGAGCAGTACTTC
TRBJ2-3 | TRBV5-1 | TRBD2 | - | CASSWSPVGGATDTQYF | TGCGCCAGCAGCTGGTCCCCCGTCGGGGGGGCCACAGATACGCAGTATTTT
TRBJ1-2 | TRBV5-1 | TRBD1 | once | CASSLEVQGVGGYTF | TGCGCCAGCAGCTTGGAGGTACAGGGGGTCGGTGGCTACACCTTC
TRBJ2-5 | TRBV27 | TRBD2 | - | CASSPTSGTQETQYF | TGTGCCAGCAGTCCGACTAGCGGGACCCAAGAGACCCAGTACTTC
TRBJ2-7 | TRBV19 | - | - | CASRGRGSSYEQYF | TGTGCCAGTAGGGGCAGGGGAAGCTCCTACGAGCAGTACTTC
TRBJ1-2 | TRBV6-1 | - | - | CASTFKGVSGYGYTF | TGTGCCAGCACATTTAAAGGGGTTTCTGGCTATGGCTACACCTTC
TRBJ2-6 | TRBV27 | TRBD1 | - | CASSFVQGSAGANVLTF | TGTGCCAGCAGTTTTGTACAGGGGAGCGCTGGGGCCAACGTCCTGACTTTC
TRBJ2-3 | TRBV6-1 | - | - | CASSSTRTWDTQYF | TGTGCCAGCAGTTCAACTAGGACGTGGGATACGCAGTATTTT
TRBJ1-2 | TRBV19 | TRBD1 | - | CASREDRGRSGYTF | TGTGCCAGCCGAGAAGACAGGGGGCGAAGTGGCTACACCTTC
TRBJ2-1 | TRBV27 | TRBD2 | - | CATRPLLAGTHNEQFF | TGTGCCACGCGACCCCTACTAGCGGGGACCCACAATGAGCAGTTCTTC
TRBJ2-7 | TRBV19 | - | - | CASSIGVTGTYEQYF | TGTGCCAGTAGTATTGGGGTAACAGGGACCTACGAGCAGTACTTC
TRBJ1-1 | TRBV2 | - | - | CASRAEIEREAFF | TGTGCCAGCAGAGCGGAGATTGAGAGAGAAGCTTTCTTT
TRBJ2-7 | TRBV2 | - | - | CASSEQGISYEQYF | TGTGCCAGCAGTGAACAGGGGATTTCCTACGAGCAGTACTTC
TRBJ2-5 | TRBV6-1 | TRBD2 | - | CASSEDTSGETQYF | TGTGCCAGCAGTGAAGATACTAGCGGGGAGACCCAGTACTTC
TRBJ2-1 | TRBV6-4 | TRBD2 | - | CASRWTSGRAENEQFF | TGTGCCAGCAGGTGGACTAGCGGGAGGGCCGAGAATGAGCAGTTCTTC
TRBJ1-1 | TRBV7-2 | - | - | CATSQGWNTEAFF | TGTGCCACCTCCCAGGGCTGGAACACTGAAGCTTTCTTT
TRBJ2-6 | TRBV19 | TRBD2 | - | CASSPGLAGGPSGANVLTF | TGTGCCAGTAGTCCGGGACTAGCGGGAGGGCCCTCTGGGGCCAACGTCCTGACTTTC
TRBJ1-2 | TRBV18 | TRBD1 | - | CASSPTGGIGYTF | TGTGCCAGCTCACCGACAGGGGGAATTGGCTACACCTTC
TRBJ2-7 | TRBV2 | - | few | CASSSSNSYEQYF | TGTGCCAGCAGTTCATCCAACTCCTACGAGCAGTACTTC
TRBJ2-5 | TRBV7-2 | - | - | CASSLLGGATQETQYF | TGTGCCAGCAGCCTCCTAGGGGGGGCCACCCAAGAGACCCAGTACTTC
TRBJ2-6 | TRBV18 | - | - | CASSPHRHPGANVLTF | TGTGCCAGCTCACCCCACAGACACCCTGGGGCCAACGTCCTGACTTTC
TRBJ2-5 | TRBV19 | - | - | CASSRTGTLETQYF | TGTGCCAGTAGTCGAACCGGGACTTTGGAGACCCAGTACTTC
TRBJ2-7 | TRBV28 | - | - | CASSRREWATYEQYF | TGTGCCAGCAGTAGACGGGAGTGGGCAACCTACGAGCAGTACTTC
TRBJ2-3 | TRBV7-3 | - | - | CASSLLDKTDTQYF | TGTGCCAGCAGCTTATTAGACAAAACAGATACGCAGTATTTT
TRBJ2-2 | TRBV4-3 | - | - | CASSQAGVVSGELFF | TGCGCCAGCAGCCAAGCGGGAGTGGTATCCGGGGAGCTGTTTTTT
TRBJ1-1 | TRBV4-1 | TRBD1 | - | CASSQPTGETEAFF | TGCGCCAGCAGCCAACCCACAGGGGAGACTGAAGCTTTCTTT
TRBJ2-3 | TRBV7-9 | TRBD1 | - | CASSQTQGQDTDTQYF | TGTGCCAGCAGCCAAACCCAGGGACAGGATACAGATACGCAGTATTTT
TRBJ1-5 | TRBV4-1 | TRBD1 | - | CASSEPAALGQVNQPQHF | TGCGCCAGCAGCGAGCCGGCCGCCTTGGGACAGGTAAACCAGCCCCAGCATTTT
TRBJ1-1 | TRBV10-3 | - | - | CATGQQMNTEAFF | TGTGCCACCGGACAGCAAATGAACACTGAGGCTTTCTTT
TRBJ1-6 | TRBV5-1 | TRBD1 | - | CASSLGDRVLNSPLHF | TGCGCCAGCAGCTTGGGAGACAGGGTTCTCAATTCACCCCTCCACTTT
TRBJ1-2 | TRBV7-8 | - | once | CASSLLGGNYGYTF | TGTGCCAGCAGCTTACTCGGGGGGAACTATGGCTACACCTTC
TRBJ2-2 | TRBV4-3 | - | - | CASSQDGAGVATGELFF | TGCGCCAGCAGCCAAGACGGGGCAGGGGTGGCCACCGGGGAGCTGTTTTTT
TRBJ1-2 | TRBV28 | - | - | CASSWEMGRHYGYTF | TGTGCCAGCAGTTGGGAGATGGGCAGGCACTATGGCTACACCTTC
TRBJ2-2 | TRBV25-1 | TRBD1 | - | CASSDPSRDSAGELFF | TGTGCCAGCAGTGATCCCTCCCGGGACAGTGCCGGGGAGCTGTTTTTT
TRBJ2-5 | TRBV7-9 | - | - | CSSSFNNRTARRRTQYF | TGTTCCAGCAGCTTTAACAACCGGACAGCCCGCCGAAGGACCCAGTACTTC
TRBJ1-6 | TRBV6-4 | TRBD1 | - | CASSRDSLNSPLHF | TGTGCCAGCAGTCGGGACAGCCTAAATTCACCCCTCCACTTT